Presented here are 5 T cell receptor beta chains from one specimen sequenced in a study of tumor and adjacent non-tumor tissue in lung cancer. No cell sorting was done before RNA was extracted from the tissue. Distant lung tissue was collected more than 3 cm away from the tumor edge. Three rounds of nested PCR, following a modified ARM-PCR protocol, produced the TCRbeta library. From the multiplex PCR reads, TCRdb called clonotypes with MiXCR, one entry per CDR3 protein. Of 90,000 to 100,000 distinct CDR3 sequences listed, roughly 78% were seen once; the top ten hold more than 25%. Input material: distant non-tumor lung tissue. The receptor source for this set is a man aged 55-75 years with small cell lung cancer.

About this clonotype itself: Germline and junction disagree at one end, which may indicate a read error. For the CDR3, the DNA is TGTGCCAGCAACCAAGAACTGAGGGCCAACAGCGGGGTGCTGTTTTTT. It encodes CASNQELRANSGVLFF. V is TRBV4-2 and J is TRBJ2-2; 7 bases line up with TRBD2. The CDR3 spans 16 residues. CDR1 LGHNA and CDR2 YNFKEQ come from the germline V gene.

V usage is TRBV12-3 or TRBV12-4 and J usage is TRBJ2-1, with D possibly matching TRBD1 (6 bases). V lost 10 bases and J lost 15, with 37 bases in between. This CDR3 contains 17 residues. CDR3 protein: CATSLANRTLQGQVVFF. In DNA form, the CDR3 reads TGTGCCACTAGTTTAGCGAATAGGACCCTCCAGGGGCAAGTTGTGTTCTTC.

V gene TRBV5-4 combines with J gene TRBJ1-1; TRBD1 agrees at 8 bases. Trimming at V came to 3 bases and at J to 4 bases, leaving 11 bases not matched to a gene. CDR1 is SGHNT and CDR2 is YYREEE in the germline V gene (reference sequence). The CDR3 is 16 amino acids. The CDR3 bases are TGTGCCAGCAGCTATGAGACAGGGGACTTGGGCACTGAAGCTTTCTTT. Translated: CASSYETGDLGTEAFF.

The DNA of the CDR3 is TGCGCCAGCCGTGGGCGGAAGACTGAAGCTTTCTTT. It codes for CASRGRKTEAFF. V usage is TRBV5-1 and J usage is TRBJ1-1; unclear D gene. The CDR3 extends over 12 amino acids. The V end was cut by 7 bases, the J end by 5 bases, with 12 bases between. Per germline, CDR1 SGHRS and CDR2 YFSETQ.

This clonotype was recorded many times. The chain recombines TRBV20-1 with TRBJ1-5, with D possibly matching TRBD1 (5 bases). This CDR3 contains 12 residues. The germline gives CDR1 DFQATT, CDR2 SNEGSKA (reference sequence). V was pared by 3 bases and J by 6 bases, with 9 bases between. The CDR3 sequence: CSASQRGQPQHF. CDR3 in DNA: TGCAGTGCTAGCCAGAGGGGTCAGCCCCAGCATTTT.